A single sample is the source of the 22 T cell receptor beta chains below, sequenced in a study of cytomegalovirus exposure and HLA in healthy donors. In the PCR, 60 Vbeta and 13 Jbeta primers were used. The repertoire was sequenced with immunoSEQ multiplex PCR; TCRdb's copy has only in-frame clones and lacks some. The sample consists of more than 100,000 clones, over 60% of them appearing once. The sample taken for sequencing was PBMCs. All receptors come from a young man in good health and CMV-seronegative.

This clone was recorded a few times. This rearrangement joins TRBV9 to TRBJ2-2, with 9 bases that match TRBD2. The CDR3 covers 17 residues. From germline, CDR1 is SGDLS and CDR2 YYNGEE. Trimming removed 0 bases from V and 3 bases from J; junction bases left unmatched: 6. CDR3 residues: CASSVGAGGPDTGELFF. The CDR3 region has the DNA TGTGCCAGCAGCGTAGGGGCGGGAGGGCCAGACACCGGGGAGCTGTTTTTT.

The genes are TRBV7-3 and TRBJ2-5; 9 bases match TRBD2. Germline CDR1 and CDR2: SGHTA and FQGTGA. There are 17 residues in the CDR3. The J segment lost 6 bases and the V segment lost 2 bases, leaving 13 bases of the junction unmatched. CDR3 sequence: CASSLRGGRGEMQTQYF. The CDR3 DNA follows: TGTGCCAGCAGCTTACGGGGCGGGAGGGGAGAAATGCAGACCCAGTACTTC.

The chain combines TRBV27 with TRBJ2-7; no definite D call. Germline V gene lookup returns CDR1 MNHEY and CDR2 SMNVEV (reference sequence). The CDR3 sequence is 12 residues long. V gave up 3 bases and J gave up 6 bases, with 9 bases separating them. The CDR3 loop is CASSFLAGEQYF. In nucleotides, the CDR3 is TGTGCCAGCAGTTTTTTGGCTGGCGAGCAGTACTTC.

This clone showed up just a few times. V and J are TRBV7-8 and TRBJ1-5; D unclear. This CDR3 comprises 16 residues. CDR1 and CDR2 (germline): SGHVS, FQNEAQ. Trimming shortened V by 4 bases and J by 2 bases, and 15 bases separated the two germline ends. The CDR3 loop is CASSSTLGLRNQPQHF. CDR3 in DNA: TGTGCCAGCAGCTCTACCCTTGGACTGCGCAATCAGCCCCAGCATTTT. The variable domain in full, with the rest retrieved from reference TRBV7-8 and TRBJ1-5, is GAGVSQSPRYKVAKRGQDVALRCDPISGHVSLFWYQQALGQGPEFLTYFQNEAQLDKSGLPSDRFFAERPEGSVSTLKIQRTQQEDSAVYLCASSSTLGLRNQPQHFGDGTRLSIL.

Details on this clone: The same CDR3 also results from other DNA sequences found in this sample. V usage is TRBV15 and J usage is TRBJ1-5; TRBD1 is a possible D gene (6 bases). The CDR3 totals 14 residues. The V end lost 0 bases, the J end lost 4 bases, and 7 bases lay between the germline ends. Germline V lookup: CDR1 LNHNV, CDR2 YYDKDF (reference sequence). As DNA, the CDR3 is TGTGCCACCAGCAGAGACAGGGGAAATCAGCCCCAGCATTTT. Amino acid sequence: CATSRDRGNQPQHF.

V gene TRBV21-1 combines with J gene TRBJ2-1; the D call TRBD2 from the table was never checked on the DNA. TRBV21-1 represents a pseudogene. The CDR3 runs to 17 residues. CDR3 nucleotides: TGTGCCAGCAGCAAACGGGGGCGGGGGGGAAGGGAGGATGAGCAGTTCTTC. This gives the protein CASSKRGRGGREDEQFF.

The chain couples TRBV2 to TRBJ1-1; D might be TRBD1 (5 bases). Germline loops: CDR1 SNHLY, CDR2 FYNNEI. The germline V and J ends were trimmed by 6 bases and 1 base, with 9 bases remaining between them. The CDR3 runs to 13 residues. The CDR3 DNA is TGTGCCAGCAGGGTTACAGGGAACACTGAAGCTTTCTTT. Residues: CASRVTGNTEAFF.

CDR3 sequence reads: CASSLGQRQETQYF. CDR3 nucleotides: TGTGCCAGCAGCTTGGGACAGCGACAAGAGACCCAGTACTTC. The rearrangement links TRBV5-6 to TRBJ2-5; perhaps TRBD1 as D (5 bases). Trimming took off 0 bases at V and 2 bases at J, with 8 bases between the two ends. The CDR3 is 14 residues long. Per germline, CDR1 SGHDT and CDR2 YYEEEE.

V usage is TRBV5-4 and J usage is TRBJ2-3; D uncertain. The germline V gene encodes CDR1 SGHNT and CDR2 YYREEE (reference sequence). V dropped 5 bases and J dropped 1 base, with 8 bases sitting between them. The CDR3 sequence is 13 residues long. In DNA form, the CDR3 reads TGTGCCAGCAGTCTTCGTGGCACAGATACGCAGTATTTT. It codes for CASSLRGTDTQYF.

The chain recombines TRBV2 with TRBJ2-1; D perhaps matches TRBD2 (5 bases). The CDR3 is made up of 16 amino acids. Germline assignment: CDR1 SNHLY and CDR2 FYNNEI. V was cut by 0 bases and J by 12 bases, with 21 bases left in between. CDR3 DNA: TGTGCCAGCAGTGAAGCGCGGTGGCGGCTGGGGAGAGGGCAGTTCTTC. This codes for CASSEARWRLGRGQFF.

The chain employs TRBV13 and TRBJ1-3; 9 bases are shared with TRBD1. J was trimmed by 6 bases and V by 5 bases; bases with no gene match: 2. The CDR3 is 13 residues long. Germline CDR1 and CDR2: PRHDT and FYEKMQ (reference sequence). The CDR3 reads CASSVQGANTIYF. The CDR3 region has the DNA TGTGCCAGCAGCGTACAGGGGGCAAACACCATATATTTT. The variable domain in full, with the rest retrieved from reference TRBV13 and TRBJ1-3, is AAGVIQSPRHLIKEKRETATLKCYPIPRHDTVYWYQQGPGQDPQFLISFYEKMQSDKGSIPDRFSAQQFSDYHSELNMSSLELGDSALYFCASSVQGANTIYFGEGSWLTVV.

V usage is TRBV13 and J usage is TRBJ2-3; 12 bases map to TRBD2. J was trimmed by 4 bases and V by 5 bases; bases with no gene match: 4. This CDR3 has 15 residues. Looked up from germline, CDR1 is PRHDT and CDR2 is FYEKMQ (reference sequence). CDR3 in DNA: TGTGCCAGCAGCCCGACTAGCGGGAGTTCAGATACGCAGTATTTT. Protein sequence: CASSPTSGSSDTQYF.

The chain recombines TRBV29-1 with TRBJ2-7; a possible D gene is TRBD2 (5 bases). CDR3 length equals 14 residues. From germline, CDR1 is SQVTM and CDR2 ANQGSEA. Trimming removed 3 bases from V and 2 bases from J, with 14 bases in between. The chain's CDR3 is CSVEPGTRPYEQYF. Here the CDR3 DNA reads TGCAGCGTTGAGCCGGGTACTAGACCCTACGAGCAGTACTTC.

CDR3 bases: TGTGCCAGCTCACCACCGCGTTCAGCTAGCTACACCGGGGAGCTGTTTTTT. It yields the protein CASSPPRSASYTGELFF. This chain joins TRBV18 and TRBJ2-2, with D possibly TRBD2 on 5 matching bases. CDR3 length: 17 residues. V was pared by 0 bases and J by 3 bases, with 14 bases between. Per germline, CDR1 KGHSH and CDR2 LQKENI.

The chain recombines TRBV11-2 with TRBJ2-5; D may be TRBD1 (6 bases). The CDR3 spans 15 residues. Trimming removed 1 base from V and 1 base from J, with 10 bases in between. Per germline, CDR1 SGHAT and CDR2 FQNNGV. In nucleotides, the CDR3 is TGTGCCAGCAGCTTAGGGGGGCCGGTCCAAGAGACCCAGTACTTC. It yields the protein CASSLGGPVQETQYF.

This clone was counted a single time. Other nucleotide sequences from this sample produce the same CDR3. The J gene is TRBJ1-5, the V gene TRBV4-2; TRBD1 matches 8 bases. After removal of 5 bases from V and 7 bases from J, the junction contained 10 bases not matched to a gene. Germline V lookup: CDR1 LGHNA, CDR2 YNFKEQ. This CDR3 is built from 15 residues. The CDR3 sequence: CASSGQDRDTQPQHF. CDR3 in DNA: TGTGCCAGCAGCGGACAGGACAGGGACACGCAGCCCCAGCATTTT.

This chain connects TRBV28 to TRBJ2-6; tentative D call: TRBD1 (6 bases). This CDR3 has 18 residues. Germline values: CDR1 MDHEN, CDR2 SYDVKM. With 3 bases removed from V and 0 bases from J, the gap between germline ends came to 15 bases. CDR3 bases: TGTGCCAGCAGTTTGGGGGCGACAGGCCTCTCTGGGGCCAACGTCCTGACTTTC. Amino acids: CASSLGATGLSGANVLTF.

V gene TRBV6-1 combines with J gene TRBJ1-4; TRBD1 is a possible D gene (5 bases). The germline CDR1 and CDR2 sequences are MNHNS and SASEGT. Trimming cost V 11 bases and J 4 bases, with 14 bases left between them. The CDR3 contains 13 residues. The CDR3 DNA reads TGTGCCTCCGAGAGGACACTTAATGAAAAACTGTTTTTT. Encoded protein: CASERTLNEKLFF.

This clone appeared once. This rearrangement joins TRBV7-9 to TRBJ2-5, with D perhaps TRBD1 (5 bases). Trimming cost V 6 bases and J 5 bases, with 13 bases left between them. Germline values: CDR1 SEHNR, CDR2 FQNEAQ (reference sequence). The CDR3 extends over 13 amino acids. The CDR3 DNA is TGTGCCAGCAGGGGGCAGGAAGGGGAGACCCAGTACTTC. This translates into CASRGQEGETQYF.

This chain connects TRBV20-1 to TRBJ2-7; weak D call: TRBD2 (6 bases). The CDR3 is 11 amino acids. CDR1 is DFQATT and CDR2 is SNEGSKA in the germline V gene (reference sequence). The V gene lost 6 bases and the J gene lost 6 bases, with 12 bases spanning the gap. CDR3 in amino acids: CSATTRIEQYF. The CDR3 bases are TGCAGTGCCACGACTAGGATCGAGCAGTACTTC.

V usage is TRBV29-1 and J usage is TRBJ1-5; perhaps TRBD1 as D (5 bases). Trimming removed 5 bases from V and 5 bases from J, with 13 bases in between. Germline V gene lookup returns CDR1 SQVTM and CDR2 ANQGSEA. The CDR3 totals 13 residues. The CDR3 is CSVTQGGDQPQHF. The DNA of the CDR3 is TGCAGCGTTACGCAGGGCGGCGATCAGCCCCAGCATTTT.

The chain joins TRBV7-8 to TRBJ1-6, with D maybe TRBD1 (5 bases). The germline V and J ends were trimmed by 0 bases and 5 bases, with 14 bases remaining between them. Looked up from germline, CDR1 is SGHVS and CDR2 is FQNEAQ. The CDR3 is made up of 17 amino acids. CDR3 DNA sequence: TGTGCCAGCAGCTTAGCGCTTGGGGGGTCACATAATTCACCCCTCCACTTT. Its translation: CASSLALGGSHNSPLHF. Together with reference TRBV7-8 and TRBJ1-6, the CDR3 gives the full variable domain: GAGVSQSPRYKVAKRGQDVALRCDPISGHVSLFWYQQALGQGPEFLTYFQNEAQLDKSGLPSDRFFAERPEGSVSTLKIQRTQQEDSAVYLCASSLALGGSHNSPLHFGNGTRLTVT.